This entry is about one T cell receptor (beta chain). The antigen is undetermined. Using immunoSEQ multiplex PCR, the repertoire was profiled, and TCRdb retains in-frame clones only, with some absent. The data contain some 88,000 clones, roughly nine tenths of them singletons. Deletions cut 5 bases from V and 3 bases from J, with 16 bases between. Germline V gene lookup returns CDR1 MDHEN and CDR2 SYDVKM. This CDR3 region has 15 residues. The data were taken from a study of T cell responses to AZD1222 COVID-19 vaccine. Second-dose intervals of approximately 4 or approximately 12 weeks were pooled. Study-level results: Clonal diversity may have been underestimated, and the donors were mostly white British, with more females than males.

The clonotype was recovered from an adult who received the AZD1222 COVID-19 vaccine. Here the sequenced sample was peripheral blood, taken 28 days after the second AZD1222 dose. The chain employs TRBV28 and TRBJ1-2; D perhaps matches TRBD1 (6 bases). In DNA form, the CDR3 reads TGTGCCAGCAGTATCCAGGGGCAGGGGTACTATGGCTACACCTTC. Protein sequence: CASSIQGQGYYGYTF.